These 24 T cell receptor beta chains came from one sample sequenced in a study of blood T cell repertoires in COVID-19. Data came from immunoSEQ multiplex PCR; TCRdb stores just in-frame clones and leaves some out. This table has 190,000 or so clones, approximately 78% appearing once. The sample was PBMCs or T cells enriched from blood (not recorded which). Receptors were obtained from a man aged 35 to 55 who had recovered from COVID-19.

The chain carries TRBV7-9 and TRBJ1-1; weak D call: TRBD1 (5 bases). The CDR3 runs to 15 residues. Trimming stripped 3 bases from V and 4 bases from J, with 15 bases between. In germline, CDR1 is SEHNR, CDR2 FQNEAQ (reference sequence). CDR3 amino acids: CASSFEGAGITEAFF. The CDR3 region has the DNA TGTGCCAGCAGCTTTGAAGGGGCGGGGATCACTGAAGCTTTCTTT.

The chain combines TRBV24-1 with TRBJ1-2; 8 bases are a match to TRBD1. The V and J ends lost 6 bases and 6 bases, in that order; junction bases with no gene match: 8. The CDR3 consists of 14 residues. CDR1 is KGHDR and CDR2 is SFDVKD in the germline V gene. DNA for the CDR3: TGTGCCACCAGTCCCGACAGGGGACAGGATGGCTACACCTTC. Protein sequence: CATSPDRGQDGYTF.

The rearrangement links TRBV6-5 to TRBJ2-3; D perhaps matches TRBD2 (6 bases). Germline CDR1 is MNHEY and CDR2 is SVGAGI. The CDR3 contains 12 residues. The CDR3 spells CAGGKPTDTQYF. Here the CDR3 DNA reads TGTGCTGGGGGGAAACCCACAGATACGCAGTATTTT.

The chain employs TRBV30 and TRBJ1-2; 9 bases are a match to TRBD1. Germline V CDR1 and CDR2: GTSNPN, SVGIG (reference sequence). V lost 2 bases and J lost 4; bases outside the gene matches: 8. The CDR3 is 15 residues long. DNA for the CDR3: TGTGCCTGGAGTAGGCCAACAGGGGGCACCTATGGCTACACCTTC. Its translation is CAWSRPTGGTYGYTF.

V is TRBV6-5 and J is TRBJ1-2, with D uncertain. Trimming cost V 10 bases and J 1 base, with 4 bases left between them. The CDR3 spans 10 residues. Germline loops: CDR1 MNHEY, CDR2 SVGAGI. CDR3 sequence reads: CATFNYGYTF. The CDR3 bases are TGTGCCACCTTTAACTATGGCTACACCTTC.

V gene TRBV3-1 (or the pseudogene TRBV3-2) combines with J gene TRBJ1-1, with D perhaps matching TRBD1 (5 bases). The length of the CDR3 is 15 residues. Trimming took off 5 bases at V and 4 bases at J, with 17 bases between the two ends. Germline V gene lookup returns CDR1 LGHDT and CDR2 YNNKEL (reference sequence). The CDR3 reads CASSYVPGLGTEAFF. The CDR3, as DNA: TGTGCCAGCAGCTATGTCCCGGGACTTGGCACTGAAGCTTTCTTT.

This chain uses TRBV29-1 with TRBJ1-6; D unclear. The CDR3 length is 13 residues. The ends were cut back, 4 bases at V and 10 bases at J, with 14 bases in the middle. CDR1 and CDR2 from the germline V gene are SQVTM and ANQGSEA. The CDR3 is CSVGSGVGSPLHF. In DNA, the CDR3 is TGCAGCGTTGGTTCCGGGGTGGGCTCACCCCTCCACTTT.

The chain is built from TRBV11-2 and TRBJ2-7; 7 positions match TRBD2. Germline V lookup: CDR1 SGHAT, CDR2 FQNNGV. CDR3 size: 15 residues. V lost 7 bases to trimming and J lost 2 bases; unmatched junction nucleotides: 11. The CDR3 DNA follows: TGTGCCAGCACCCAGGAAGCGGGGCCGGCCTACGAGCAGTACTTC. Translated: CASTQEAGPAYEQYF.

This chain uses TRBV10-2 with TRBJ1-2; 7 positions match TRBD1. J lost 5 bases, V lost 7 bases, and 7 bases had no gene match. This CDR3 has 13 residues. Germline V lookup: CDR1 WSHSY, CDR2 SAAADI. CDR3 in amino acids: CASKLTGQYGYTF. CDR3 in DNA: TGCGCCAGCAAGTTGACAGGGCAATATGGCTACACCTTC.

With respect to this clone: The sample holds other DNA sequences that translate to the same CDR3. The V gene is TRBV5-1, the J gene TRBJ2-2; tentative D call: TRBD1 (6 bases). Germline CDR1 SGHRS, CDR2 YFSETQ. This CDR3 is built from 12 residues. V lost 6 bases and J lost 5, with 8 bases in between. The CDR3 here is CASTRGTGELFF. Written as DNA, the CDR3 is TGCGCCAGCACGAGGGGGACCGGGGAGCTGTTTTTT.

The genes are TRBV3-1 (or the pseudogene TRBV3-2) and TRBJ1-6; 7 nucleotides agree with TRBD1. The ends lost 3 bases at V and 4 bases at J; junction bases unmatched: 9. The CDR3 runs to 17 residues. Germline-derived CDR1 and CDR2 are LGHDT and YNNKEL (reference sequence). CDR3 amino acids: CASSHVYPGQYNSPLHF. CDR3 DNA sequence: TGTGCCAGCAGCCATGTTTATCCGGGACAGTATAATTCACCCCTCCACTTT.

The chain carries TRBV7-8 and TRBJ1-5; D unclear. CDR3 size: 14 residues. The germline gives CDR1 SGHVS, CDR2 FQNEAQ. Trimming pared 1 base from V and 2 bases from J, leaving 6 bases between. CDR3 DNA: TGTGCCAGCAGCTTAGGACACGGCAATCAGCCCCAGCATTTT. Translating gives CASSLGHGNQPQHF.

V is TRBV20-1 and J is TRBJ2-3; TRBD2 might be the D (5 bases). Trimming pared 3 bases from V and 7 bases from J, leaving 14 bases between. The CDR3 runs to 13 residues. CDR1 is DFQATT and CDR2 is SNEGSKA in the germline V gene (reference sequence). The CDR3 nucleotides are TGCAGTGCTAGTCGACCGGAGGACTATACGCAGTATTTT. It is translated as CSASRPEDYTQYF.

This clone was seen a handful of times. The rearrangement uses TRBV10-3 and TRBJ2-7; maybe TRBD1 (5 bases). The CDR3 runs to 13 residues. V dropped 6 bases and J dropped 5 bases, with 14 bases sitting between them. Germline lookup yields CDR1 ENHRY and CDR2 SYGVKD. CDR3 nucleotide sequence: TGTGCCATCAGGACAGCCGTACGGAACGAGCAGTACTTC. Amino acid sequence: CAIRTAVRNEQYF.

This chain links TRBV10-1 with TRBJ2-3; tentative D call: TRBD2 (6 bases). V lost 3 bases, J lost 0 bases, and 13 bases lay in between. Germline CDR1 reads WNHNN; CDR2 reads SYGVQD (reference sequence). The CDR3 extends over 16 amino acids. Here the CDR3 reads CASSEWRGSSTDTQYF. The CDR3 DNA follows: TGCGCCAGCAGTGAATGGCGGGGAAGCAGCACAGATACGCAGTATTTT.

This clone is a singleton in its sample. The chain combines TRBV21-1 with TRBJ2-3; no check of the table's D call, TRBD1, against the DNA was made. TRBV21-1 is a recognized pseudogene. The CDR3 has 11 residues. DNA for the CDR3: TGTGCCAGCGGGCTCCCGGATACGCAGTATTTT. It yields the protein CASGLPDTQYF.

J is TRBJ1-1 and V is TRBV7-2; TRBD1 might be the D (5 bases). Germline CDR1 and CDR2: SGHTA and FQGNSA. CDR3 length equals 14 residues. V was clipped by 8 bases and J by 0 bases, with 13 bases between them. This CDR3 reads CASLRGGLNTEAFF. For the CDR3, the DNA is TGTGCCAGCCTGCGGGGGGGTCTGAACACTGAAGCTTTCTTT.

V and J are TRBV11-2 and TRBJ2-1, with 12 positions matching TRBD2. CDR1 and CDR2 (germline): SGHAT, FQNNGV. This CDR3 comprises 15 residues. Unmatched junction bases numbered 5, after V lost 0 bases and J lost 11 bases. CDR3 sequence (DNA): TGTGCCAGCAGCTTAGAGCGGACTAGCGGGGACAAGCAGTTCTTC. As protein: CASSLERTSGDKQFF.

The rearrangement joins TRBV6-6 to TRBJ1-6, with TRBD1 identical over 9 bases. The V gene's germline CDR1 is MNHNY and CDR2 SVGAGI (reference sequence). The CDR3 contains 15 residues. V was clipped by 6 bases and J by 4 bases; unmatched bases: 4. CDR3 DNA sequence: TGTGCCAGCAGCCCCGGGACAGGGTATAATTCACCCCTCCACTTT. This sequence encodes CASSPGTGYNSPLHF.

This clone has a single count. This chain connects TRBV7-8 to TRBJ2-3; D perhaps matches TRBD1 (6 bases). The germline V gene encodes CDR1 SGHVS and CDR2 FQNEAQ. The CDR3 is 14 amino acids. The V and J ends lost 8 bases and 2 bases respectively, with 14 bases between them. The CDR3 loop is CASGKRDTTDTQYF. In DNA, the CDR3 is TGTGCCAGCGGAAAACGGGACACCACAGATACGCAGTATTTT.

This CDR3 reads CASSLGGYYGYTF. The CDR3 DNA reads as TGTGCCAGCAGCTTGGGCGGATACTATGGCTACACCTTC. V and J are TRBV5-6 and TRBJ1-2; D call uncertain. The CDR3 covers 13 residues. V was pared by 0 bases and J by 3 bases, with 6 bases between. Germline-derived CDR1 and CDR2 are SGHDT and YYEEEE.

The chain links TRBV29-1 to TRBJ2-2; 8 bases are shared with TRBD2. This CDR3 region has 14 residues. Germline V gene lookup returns CDR1 SQVTM and CDR2 ANQGSEA. V trimming: 6 bases; J trimming: 4 bases; junction bases outside the gene matches: 7. The CDR3 spells CSVKGLVGTGELFF. The CDR3 DNA reads TGCAGCGTCAAGGGACTAGTAGGCACCGGGGAGCTGTTTTTT.

The J gene is TRBJ1-1, the V gene TRBV7-9; no reliable D call. Germline values: CDR1 SEHNR, CDR2 FQNEAQ (reference sequence). Trimming took 1 base from V and 3 from J, leaving 9 bases between them. This CDR3 comprises 14 residues. The CDR3 DNA reads TGTGCCAGCAGCTTAGATGGAGTTTACACTGAAGCTTTCTTT. It yields the protein CASSLDGVYTEAFF.

This clone has just a few counts. This chain joins TRBV6-5 and TRBJ1-2; 8 positions agree with TRBD1. The V segment lost 2 bases and the J segment 2 bases; nucleotides outside the gene matches: 1. Germline V gene lookup returns CDR1 MNHEY and CDR2 SVGAGI. This CDR3 spans 14 amino acids. CDR3 sequence (DNA): TGTGCCAGCAGTTACGGGGACAGGAACTATGGCTACACCTTC. Protein sequence: CASSYGDRNYGYTF.